One sample yielded the 13 T cell receptor beta chains listed below, sequenced in a study of read filtering for tumor transcriptome and immune sequencing (dated by TCRdb to about 2020). The instrument was an Illumina HiSeq 4000. Starting from roughly 440 ng RNA, TCR libraries were constructed with the Immunoverse kit using molecular barcoded adaptors that cover the alpha/delta and beta/gamma chains. TCRdb redid the processing of the public reads, applying fastp at Q25 and MiXCR, and retained in-frame beta chains. When rows share a CDR3 protein, they turn into one entry using the most common DNA and genes. For this sample the table gives over 50,000 distinct CDR3 sequences, of which approximately 15% were detected only once. About 42% of the sample is in the top ten clones. Sequencing was carried out using a population of CD138-negative cells sorted from bone marrow. Taken with the paper, the label for cell subset or site translates to: bone marrow mononuclear cells depleted of CD138+ plasma/myeloma cells by negative magnetic selection. All receptors come from a donor at least 40 years old with multiple myeloma.

This clonotype has ten or more counts. V and J are TRBV11-3 and TRBJ2-1; no firm D call. In germline, CDR1 is SGHNT, CDR2 YENEEA. Trimming removed 1 base from V and 1 base from J, with 8 bases in between. The CDR3 loop spans 15 amino acids. CDR3 in DNA: TGTGCCAGCAGCTTAGTCGAGTTGTCCTACAATGAGCAGTTCTTC. Protein sequence: CASSLVELSYNEQFF.

This clonotype has a count of ten or more. The V gene is TRBV5-1, the J gene TRBJ2-1; D is possibly TRBD1 or TRBD2 (6 bases each). Per the germline V gene, CDR1 is SGHRS and CDR2 is YFSETQ. The CDR3 covers 14 residues. Trimming removed 2 bases from V and 8 bases from J, with 14 bases in between. The CDR3 nucleotides read TGCGCCAGCAGCTTAGGGGGGAGAGGGGATGAGCAGTTCTTC. Translated: CASSLGGRGDEQFF. The full variable domain, in which reference TRBV5-1 and TRBJ2-1 provide the parts outside the CDR3, is KAGVTQTPRYLIKTRGQQVTLSCSPISGHRSVSWYQQTPGQGLQFLFEYFSETQRNKGNFPGRFSGRQFSNSRSEMNVSTLELGDSALYLCASSLGGRGDEQFFGPGTRLTVL.

This clonotype showed up just once. Since a much larger clone is just one base distant, this may be a read error. This chain joins TRBV5-1 and TRBJ2-7, with 9 bases identical to TRBD2. The CDR3 covers 14 residues. The V gene's germline CDR1 is SGHRS and CDR2 YFSETQ. CDR3 sequence reads: CASSIGLASYEQHF. The CDR3 coding sequence is TGCGCCAGCAGCATCGGACTAGCGAGCTACGAGCAGCACTTC.

This clonotype occurred many times. The chain links TRBV20-1 to TRBJ2-7; D gene ambiguous. Trimming stripped 1 base from V and 4 bases from J, with 5 bases between. The CDR3 runs to 11 residues. In germline, CDR1 is DFQATT, CDR2 SNEGSKA (reference sequence). In DNA, the CDR3 is TGCAGTGCTAGAGCCGGATACGAGCAGTACTTC. The encoded protein is CSARAGYEQYF.

The table lists this clonotype with a few counts. The chain employs TRBV9 and TRBJ1-3; 12 bases match TRBD1. This CDR3 comprises 15 residues. Germline V CDR1 and CDR2: SGDLS, YYNGEE. J was trimmed by 4 bases and V by 2 bases; bases with no gene match: 1. CDR3 region: CASSVGTGGGNTIYF. In nucleotides, the CDR3 is TGTGCCAGCAGCGTTGGGACAGGGGGCGGAAACACCATATATTTT. Combining the CDR3 with reference TRBV9 and TRBJ1-3 gives the whole variable domain DSGVTQTPKHLITATGQRVTLRCSPRSGDLSVYWYQQSLDQGLQFLIQYYNGEERAKGNILERFSAQQFPDLHSELNLSSLELGDSALYFCASSVGTGGGNTIYFGEGSWLTVV.

This clonotype was counted many times. The chain is built from TRBV7-9 and TRBJ1-4; weak D call: TRBD1 (5 bases). Germline V lookup: CDR1 SEHNR, CDR2 FQNEAQ (reference sequence). V was cut by 4 bases and J by 8 bases, with 17 bases left in between. This CDR3 is built from 15 residues. The CDR3 sequence: CASSSSVGWDEKLFF. Written as DNA, the CDR3 is TGTGCCAGCAGCTCATCAGTGGGGTGGGACGAAAAACTGTTTTTT. The full variable domain, completed using reference TRBV7-9 and TRBJ1-4, is DTGVSQNPRHKITKRGQNVTFRCDPISEHNRLYWYRQTLGQGPEFLTYFQNEAQLEKSRLLSDRFSAERPKGSFSTLEIQRTEQGDSAMYLCASSSSVGWDEKLFFGSGTQLSVL.

This clonotype was picked up many times. The rearrangement joins TRBV20-1 to TRBJ1-1; TRBD1 is a possible D gene (6 bases). Germline-derived CDR1 and CDR2 are DFQATT and SNEGSKA (reference sequence). The CDR3 is made up of 12 amino acids. The ends were cut back, 5 bases at V and 3 bases at J, with 10 bases in the middle. The CDR3 DNA reads TGCAGTGCTGGGGGACACTACACTGAAGCTTTCTTT. It encodes CSAGGHYTEAFF.

V usage is TRBV5-4 and J usage is TRBJ2-3, with D unclear. The V and J ends lost 4 bases and 5 bases respectively, with 8 bases between them. Germline V gives CDR1 SGHNT, CDR2 YYREEE (reference sequence). The CDR3 is 12 residues long. CDR3 sequence reads: CASSPVEDTQYF. The CDR3, as DNA: TGTGCCAGCAGCCCGGTAGAAGATACGCAGTATTTT.

This clonotype was seen only a few times. The rearrangement joins TRBV6-5 to TRBJ2-7; D perhaps matches TRBD1 (5 bases). Germline CDR1 and CDR2: MNHEY and SVGAGI. Between the trimmed V and J ends, which lost 6 bases and 0 bases, there was a span of 12 bases. The CDR3 totals 14 residues. CDR3 amino acids: CASRKTASSYEQYF. The CDR3 region has the DNA TGTGCCAGCAGGAAGACAGCGAGCTCCTACGAGCAGTACTTC.

This rearrangement joins TRBV6-5 to TRBJ1-2, with 7 nucleotides matching TRBD1. CDR1 is MNHEY, CDR2 SVGAGI, per germline. Germline trimming cut 2 bases from V and 8 bases from J; bases unmatched to any gene: 8. The CDR3 spans 14 residues. The CDR3 DNA sequence: TGTGCCAGCAGTTACGGCGGGACAGATCCAGGCTACACCTTC. The encoded protein is CASSYGGTDPGYTF.

This clonotype was seen repeatedly, ten times or more. The chain is built from TRBV25-1 and TRBJ2-7, with D possibly TRBD1 on 8 matching bases. The germline CDR1 and CDR2 sequences are MGHDK and SYGVNS. This CDR3 comprises 14 residues. V was clipped by 5 bases and J by 5 bases, with 16 bases between them. As DNA, the CDR3 is TGTGCCAGCAGTCCCCGGACAGGGAGGGACGAGCAGTACTTC. It is translated as CASSPRTGRDEQYF.

The table lists this clonotype with many counts. V gene TRBV27 combines with J gene TRBJ2-1; D is uncertain. With 3 bases removed from V and 12 bases from J, the gap between germline ends came to 9 bases. The CDR3 has 11 amino acids. The germline CDR1 and CDR2 sequences are MNHEY and SMNVEV (reference sequence). In DNA, the CDR3 is TGTGCCAGCAGTTTCGCAGGACGGCAGTTCTTC. Protein sequence: CASSFAGRQFF.

This clonotype was seen a few times. The V gene is TRBV30, the J gene TRBJ1-1, with a weak D call TRBD1 (6 bases). Germline V lookup: CDR1 GTSNPN, CDR2 SVGIG (reference sequence). The CDR3 has 11 amino acids. Trimming left V 4 bases short and J 7 bases short, with 10 bases between. The CDR3 region is CAWMDRLEAFF. For the CDR3, the DNA is TGTGCCTGGATGGACAGACTTGAAGCTTTCTTT.